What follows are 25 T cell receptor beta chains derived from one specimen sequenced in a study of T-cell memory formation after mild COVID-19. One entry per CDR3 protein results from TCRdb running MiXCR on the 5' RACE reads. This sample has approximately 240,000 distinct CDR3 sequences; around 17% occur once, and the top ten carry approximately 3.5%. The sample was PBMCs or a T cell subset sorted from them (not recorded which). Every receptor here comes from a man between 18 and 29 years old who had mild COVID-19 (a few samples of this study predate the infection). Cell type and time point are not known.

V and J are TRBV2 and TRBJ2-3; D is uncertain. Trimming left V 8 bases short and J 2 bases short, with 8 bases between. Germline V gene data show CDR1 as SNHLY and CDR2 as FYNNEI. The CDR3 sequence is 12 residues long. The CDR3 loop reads CASGSYTDTQYF. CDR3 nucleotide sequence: TGTGCCAGCGGCAGTTACACAGATACGCAGTATTTT. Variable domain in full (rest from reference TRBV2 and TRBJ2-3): EPEVTQTPSHQVTQMGQEVILRCVPISNHLYFYWYRQILGQKVEFLVSFYNNEISEKSEIFDDQFSVERPDGSNFTLKIRSTKLEDSAMYFCASGSYTDTQYFGPGTRLTVL.

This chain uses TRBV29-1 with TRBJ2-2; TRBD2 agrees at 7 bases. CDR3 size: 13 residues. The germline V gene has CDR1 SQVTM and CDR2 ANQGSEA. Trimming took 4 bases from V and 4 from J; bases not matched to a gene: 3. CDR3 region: CSVGTRFTGELFF. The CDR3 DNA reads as TGCAGCGTTGGGACTAGGTTCACCGGGGAGCTGTTTTTT.

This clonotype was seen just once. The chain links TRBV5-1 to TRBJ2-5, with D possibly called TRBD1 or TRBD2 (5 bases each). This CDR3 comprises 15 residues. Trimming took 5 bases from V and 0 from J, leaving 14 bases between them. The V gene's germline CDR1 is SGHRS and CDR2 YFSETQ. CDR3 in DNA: TGCGCCAGCAGTCCCCTGGTGGGGGACCAAGAGACCCAGTACTTC. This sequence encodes CASSPLVGDQETQYF.

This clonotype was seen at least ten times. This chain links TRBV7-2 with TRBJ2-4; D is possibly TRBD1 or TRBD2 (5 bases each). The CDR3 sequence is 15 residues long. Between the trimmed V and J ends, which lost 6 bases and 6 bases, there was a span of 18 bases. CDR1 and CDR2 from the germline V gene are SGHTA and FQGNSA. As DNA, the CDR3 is TGTGCCAGCAGTTCCCCTCAGTATGGGGGAAACATTCAGTACTTC. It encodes CASSSPQYGGNIQYF.

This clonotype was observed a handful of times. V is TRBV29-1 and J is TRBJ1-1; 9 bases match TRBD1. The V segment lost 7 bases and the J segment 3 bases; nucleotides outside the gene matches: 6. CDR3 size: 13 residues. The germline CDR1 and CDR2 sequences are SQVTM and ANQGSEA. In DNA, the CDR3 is TGCAGCGGCCGGGACAGGGTTGACACTGAAGCTTTCTTT. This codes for CSGRDRVDTEAFF.

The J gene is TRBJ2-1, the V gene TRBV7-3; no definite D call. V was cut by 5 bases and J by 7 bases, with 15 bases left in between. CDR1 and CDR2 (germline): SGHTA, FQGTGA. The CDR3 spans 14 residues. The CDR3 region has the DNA TGTGCCAGCAGCGCATGGGGTGGACCTAATGAGCAGTTCTTC. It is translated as CASSAWGGPNEQFF.

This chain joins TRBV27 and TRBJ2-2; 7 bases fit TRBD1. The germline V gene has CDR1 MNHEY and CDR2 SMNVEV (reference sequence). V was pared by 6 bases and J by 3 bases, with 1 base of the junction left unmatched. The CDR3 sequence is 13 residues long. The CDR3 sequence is CASRRGHTGELFF. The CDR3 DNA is TGTGCCAGCAGAAGGGGGCACACCGGGGAGCTGTTTTTT.

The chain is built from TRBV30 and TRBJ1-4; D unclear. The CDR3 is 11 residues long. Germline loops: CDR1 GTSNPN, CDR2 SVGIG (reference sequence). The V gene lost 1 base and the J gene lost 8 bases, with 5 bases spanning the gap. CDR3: CAWSGEEKLFF. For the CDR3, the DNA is TGTGCCTGGAGTGGGGAGGAAAAACTGTTTTTT.

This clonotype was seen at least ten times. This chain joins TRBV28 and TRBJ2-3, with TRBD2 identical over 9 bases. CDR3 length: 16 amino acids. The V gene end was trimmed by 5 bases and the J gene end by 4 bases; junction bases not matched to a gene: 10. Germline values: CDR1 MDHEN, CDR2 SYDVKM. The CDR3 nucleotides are TGTGCCAGCAGTCCACAGCTAGCGGGGAGTTCAGATACGCAGTATTTT. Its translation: CASSPQLAGSSDTQYF.

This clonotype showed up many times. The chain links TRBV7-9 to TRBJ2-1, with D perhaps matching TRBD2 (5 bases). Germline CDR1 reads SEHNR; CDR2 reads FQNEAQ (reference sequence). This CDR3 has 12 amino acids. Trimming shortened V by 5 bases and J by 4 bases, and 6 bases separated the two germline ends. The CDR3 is CASSGEYNEQFF. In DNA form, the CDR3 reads TGTGCCAGCAGCGGGGAGTACAATGAGCAGTTCTTC.

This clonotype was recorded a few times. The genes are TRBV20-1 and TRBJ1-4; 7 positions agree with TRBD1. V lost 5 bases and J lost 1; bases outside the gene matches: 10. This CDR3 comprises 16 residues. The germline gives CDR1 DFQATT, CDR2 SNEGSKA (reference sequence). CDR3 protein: CSAVPGTGVTNEKLFF. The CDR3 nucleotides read TGCAGTGCTGTGCCCGGTACAGGGGTAACTAATGAAAAACTGTTTTTT.

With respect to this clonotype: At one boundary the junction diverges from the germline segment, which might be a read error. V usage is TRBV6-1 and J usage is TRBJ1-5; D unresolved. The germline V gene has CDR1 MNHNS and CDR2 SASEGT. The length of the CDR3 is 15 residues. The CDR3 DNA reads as TGTGCCAGCAGTCAAGCTCCCGGCTTCAATCAGCCCCAGCATTTT. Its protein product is CASSQAPGFNQPQHF.

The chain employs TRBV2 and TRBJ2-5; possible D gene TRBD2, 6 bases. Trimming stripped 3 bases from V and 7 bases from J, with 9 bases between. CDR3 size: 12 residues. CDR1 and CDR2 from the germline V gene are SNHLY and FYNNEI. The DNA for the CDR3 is TGTGCCAGCAGTGATTGGGGAGGGACCCAGTACTTC. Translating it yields CASSDWGGTQYF. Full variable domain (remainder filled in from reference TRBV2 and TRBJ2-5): EPEVTQTPSHQVTQMGQEVILRCVPISNHLYFYWYRQILGQKVEFLVSFYNNEISEKSEIFDDQFSVERPDGSNFTLKIRSTKLEDSAMYFCASSDWGGTQYFGPGTRLLVL.

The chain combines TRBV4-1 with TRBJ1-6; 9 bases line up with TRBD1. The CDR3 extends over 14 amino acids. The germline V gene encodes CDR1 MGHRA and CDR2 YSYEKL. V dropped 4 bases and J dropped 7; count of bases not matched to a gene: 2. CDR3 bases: TGCGCCAGCAGCCTGACAGGGGGAAATTCACCCCTCCACTTT. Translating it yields CASSLTGGNSPLHF.

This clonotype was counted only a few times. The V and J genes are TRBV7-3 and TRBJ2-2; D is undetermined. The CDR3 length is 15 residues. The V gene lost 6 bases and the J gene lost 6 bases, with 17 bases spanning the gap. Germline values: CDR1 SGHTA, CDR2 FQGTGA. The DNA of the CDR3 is TGTGCCAGCAGTCCGATTGCCCTTAGGTCCGGGGAGCTGTTTTTT. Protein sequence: CASSPIALRSGELFF. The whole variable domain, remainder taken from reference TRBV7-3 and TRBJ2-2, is GAGVSQTPSNKVTEKGKYVELRCDPISGHTALYWYRQSLGQGPEFLIYFQGTGAADDSGLPNDRFFAVRPEGSVSTLKIQRTERGDSAVYLCASSPIALRSGELFFGEGSRLTVL.

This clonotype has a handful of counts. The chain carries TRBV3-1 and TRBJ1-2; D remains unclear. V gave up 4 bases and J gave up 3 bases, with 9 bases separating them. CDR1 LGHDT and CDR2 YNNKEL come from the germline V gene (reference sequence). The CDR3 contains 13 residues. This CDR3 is CASSRGPDYGYTF. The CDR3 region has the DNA TGTGCCAGCAGCCGAGGGCCGGACTATGGCTACACCTTC.

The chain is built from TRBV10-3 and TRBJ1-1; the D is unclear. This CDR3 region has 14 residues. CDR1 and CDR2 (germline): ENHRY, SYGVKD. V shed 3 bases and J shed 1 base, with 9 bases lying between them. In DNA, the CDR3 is TGTGCCATCAGTGAATTAGCCACGAACACTGAAGCTTTCTTT. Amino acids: CAISELATNTEAFF.

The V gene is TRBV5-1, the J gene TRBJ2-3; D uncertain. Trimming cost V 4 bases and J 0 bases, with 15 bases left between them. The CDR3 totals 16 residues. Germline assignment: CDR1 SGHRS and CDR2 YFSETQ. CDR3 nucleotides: TGCGCCAGCAGCCCTCGGTCGGCCTCTAGCACAGATACGCAGTATTTT. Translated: CASSPRSASSTDTQYF.

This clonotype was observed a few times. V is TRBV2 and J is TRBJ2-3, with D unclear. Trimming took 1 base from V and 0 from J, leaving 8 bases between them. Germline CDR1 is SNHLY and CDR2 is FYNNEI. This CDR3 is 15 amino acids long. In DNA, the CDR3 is TGTGCCAGCAGTGAAGTGGAATCTAGCACAGATACGCAGTATTTT. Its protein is CASSEVESSTDTQYF. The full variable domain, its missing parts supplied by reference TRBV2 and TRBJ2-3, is EPEVTQTPSHQVTQMGQEVILRCVPISNHLYFYWYRQILGQKVEFLVSFYNNEISEKSEIFDDQFSVERPDGSNFTLKIRSTKLEDSAMYFCASSEVESSTDTQYFGPGTRLTVL.

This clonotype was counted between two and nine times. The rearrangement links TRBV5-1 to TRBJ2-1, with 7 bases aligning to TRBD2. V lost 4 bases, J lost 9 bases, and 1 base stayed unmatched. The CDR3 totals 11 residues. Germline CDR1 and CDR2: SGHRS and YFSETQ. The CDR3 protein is CASSAGVEQFF. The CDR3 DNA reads TGCGCCAGCAGCGCGGGGGTTGAGCAGTTCTTC.

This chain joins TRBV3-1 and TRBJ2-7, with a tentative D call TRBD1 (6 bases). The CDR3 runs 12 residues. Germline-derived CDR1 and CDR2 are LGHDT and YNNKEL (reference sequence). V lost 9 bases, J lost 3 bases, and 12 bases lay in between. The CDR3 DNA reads TGTGCCAGAATGACAGGCGTCTACGAGCAGTACTTC. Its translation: CARMTGVYEQYF.

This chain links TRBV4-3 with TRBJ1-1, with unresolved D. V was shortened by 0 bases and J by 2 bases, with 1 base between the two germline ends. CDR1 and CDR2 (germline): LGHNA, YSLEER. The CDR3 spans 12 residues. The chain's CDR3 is CASSQDNTEAFF. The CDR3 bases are TGCGCCAGCAGCCAAGATAACACTGAAGCTTTCTTT.

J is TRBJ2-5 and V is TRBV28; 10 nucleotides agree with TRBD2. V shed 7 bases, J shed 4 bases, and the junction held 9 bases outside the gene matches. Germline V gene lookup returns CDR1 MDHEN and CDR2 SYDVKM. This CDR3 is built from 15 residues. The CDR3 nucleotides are TGTGCCAGCACCACCGCCGGACTAGCGGTAGAGACCCAGTACTTC. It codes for CASTTAGLAVETQYF.

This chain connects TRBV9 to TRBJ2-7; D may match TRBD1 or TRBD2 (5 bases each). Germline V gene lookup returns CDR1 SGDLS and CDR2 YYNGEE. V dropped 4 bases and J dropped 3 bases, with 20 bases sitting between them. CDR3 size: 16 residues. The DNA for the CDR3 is TGTGCCAGCAGCCCCCAGTCCGGGGCGGCAAGCTACGAGCAGTACTTC. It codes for CASSPQSGAASYEQYF.

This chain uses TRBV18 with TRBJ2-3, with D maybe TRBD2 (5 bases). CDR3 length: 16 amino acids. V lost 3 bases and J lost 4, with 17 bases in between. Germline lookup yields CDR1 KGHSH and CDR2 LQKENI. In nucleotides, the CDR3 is TGTGCCAGCTCACCGAGTTCTAGCCCACCACCAGATACGCAGTATTTT. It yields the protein CASSPSSSPPPDTQYF.